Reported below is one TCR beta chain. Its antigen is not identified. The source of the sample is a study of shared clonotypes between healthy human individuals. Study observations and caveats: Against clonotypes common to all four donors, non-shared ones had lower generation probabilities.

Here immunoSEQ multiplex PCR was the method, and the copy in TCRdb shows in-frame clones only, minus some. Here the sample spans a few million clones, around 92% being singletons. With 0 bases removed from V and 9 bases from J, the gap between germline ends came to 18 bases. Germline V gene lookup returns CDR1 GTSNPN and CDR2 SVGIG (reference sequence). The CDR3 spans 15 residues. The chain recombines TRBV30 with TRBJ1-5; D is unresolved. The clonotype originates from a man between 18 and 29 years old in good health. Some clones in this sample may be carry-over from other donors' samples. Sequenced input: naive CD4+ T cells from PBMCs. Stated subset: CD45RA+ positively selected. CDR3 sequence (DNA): TGTGCCTGGAGTGTAGTCGGTAATACGGGTCGGCCCCAGCATTTT. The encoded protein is CAWSVVGNTGRPQHF. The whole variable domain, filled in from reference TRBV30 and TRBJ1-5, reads SQTIHQWPATLVQPVGSPLSLECTVEGTSNPNLYWYRQAAGRGLQLLFYSVGIGQISSEVPQNLSASRPQDRQFILSSKKLLLSDSGFYLCAWSVVGNTGRPQHFGDGTRLSIL.